Presented here are 27 T cell receptor beta chains from one specimen sequenced in a study of T cell responses to AZD1222 COVID-19 vaccine. Profiled with immunoSEQ multiplex PCR; TCRdb holds only in-frame clones, not every one. Of 120,000 or so clones listed, around 93% are singletons. Specimen: peripheral blood, collected on day 0 of AZD1222 vaccination. Receptors originate from an adult in good health.

This rearrangement joins TRBV5-1 to TRBJ2-3; 11 positions match TRBD2. The length of the CDR3 is 18 residues. The V gene's germline CDR1 is SGHRS and CDR2 YFSETQ. V gave up 0 bases and J gave up 2 bases; unmatched junction bases: 8. The CDR3 DNA reads as TGCGCCAGCAGCTTGGGGCGGGGACTAGCGGAGCTCACAGATACGCAGTATTTT. Its translation is CASSLGRGLAELTDTQYF.

V and J are TRBV5-1 and TRBJ2-1; D remains unclear. The V gene lost 4 bases and the J gene lost 8 bases, with 19 bases spanning the gap. The CDR3 is 15 residues long. Per germline, CDR1 SGHRS and CDR2 YFSETQ. For the CDR3, the DNA is TGCGCCAGCAGCCCCGGGTGGGGAACTCTGGATGAGCAGTTCTTC. Its protein product is CASSPGWGTLDEQFF.

This sequence joins TRBV7-9 and TRBJ2-7; 11 positions match TRBD2. From germline, CDR1 is SEHNR and CDR2 FQNEAQ (reference sequence). CDR3 size: 16 residues. The V and J ends lost 5 bases and 0 bases, in that order; junction bases with no gene match: 6. The CDR3 spells CASSPTSGSNSYEQYF. The DNA for the CDR3 is TGTGCCAGCAGCCCCACTAGCGGGAGTAACTCCTACGAGCAGTACTTC.

The CDR3 DNA is TGTGCCAGCAGCCCCGGGGTAGCGGGACTCTTCTACAATGAGCAGTTCTTC. This encodes CASSPGVAGLFYNEQFF. This rearrangement joins TRBV7-8 to TRBJ2-1; 8 bases agree with TRBD2. V shed 5 bases and J 3 bases; nucleotides not matched to a gene: 12. This CDR3 is 17 amino acids long. Germline-derived CDR1 and CDR2 are SGHVS and FQNEAQ.

V gene TRBV12-3 or TRBV12-4 combines with J gene TRBJ1-1; D is unresolved. V was clipped by 5 bases and J by 5 bases, with 12 bases between them. This CDR3 has 13 residues. DNA for the CDR3: TGTGCCAGCAGTCTCGGCGGAGGTACTGAAGCTTTCTTT. Translating gives CASSLGGGTEAFF.

The chain couples TRBV27 to TRBJ2-5; TRBD2 agrees at 13 bases. Germline V lookup: CDR1 MNHEY, CDR2 SMNVEV (reference sequence). The V and J ends lost 5 bases and 4 bases, in that order; junction bases with no gene match: 7. CDR3 size: 16 residues. The CDR3 loop reads CASSLIGLAGVETQYF. The CDR3 DNA follows: TGTGCCAGCAGTCTCATCGGACTAGCGGGAGTAGAGACCCAGTACTTC.

This chain connects TRBV3-1 (or the pseudogene TRBV3-2) to TRBJ2-7; no definite D call. Germline CDR1 is LGHDT and CDR2 is YNNKEL (reference sequence). V lost 1 base and J 5 bases, leaving 9 bases between the germline ends. The CDR3 loop spans 13 amino acids. The CDR3 reads CASSQGAADEQYF. DNA for the CDR3: TGTGCCAGCAGCCAAGGCGCGGCGGACGAGCAGTACTTC.

V and J are TRBV4-1 and TRBJ1-1, with a weak D call TRBD1 (6 bases). V was clipped by 0 bases and J by 4 bases, with 18 bases between them. This CDR3 is 17 amino acids long. CDR1 and CDR2 (germline): MGHRA, YSYEKL. CDR3 in DNA: TGCGCCAGCAGCCAAGATTCGGGGGCCGGATCGGGCACTGAAGCTTTCTTT. Its protein is CASSQDSGAGSGTEAFF.

This clone was found once. J is TRBJ2-7 and V is TRBV30; D unresolved. Germline V gives CDR1 GTSNPN, CDR2 SVGIG (reference sequence). V shed 0 bases and J shed 3 bases, with 9 bases lying between them. The CDR3 covers 13 residues. CDR3 DNA: TGTGCCTGGAGTGTACTCGACGGCTACGAGCAGTACTTC. Protein product: CAWSVLDGYEQYF.

The chain couples TRBV6-4 to TRBJ2-2, with a weak D call TRBD1 (5 bases). CDR3 size: 13 residues. Trimming stripped 3 bases from V and 6 bases from J, with 8 bases between. Germline V gene lookup returns CDR1 MRHNA and CDR2 SNTAGT. CDR3 sequence reads: CASSEGVSGELFF. In DNA form, the CDR3 reads TGTGCCAGCAGTGAAGGGGTGTCCGGGGAGCTGTTTTTT.

This chain uses TRBV2 with TRBJ2-3, with D tentatively TRBD1 (5 bases). The CDR3 spans 13 residues. Per germline, CDR1 SNHLY and CDR2 FYNNEI. V gave up 5 bases and J gave up 2 bases, with 8 bases separating them. The CDR3 region is CASSTRATDTQYF. As DNA, the CDR3 is TGTGCCAGCAGTACCAGGGCCACAGATACGCAGTATTTT.

The genes are TRBV28 and TRBJ2-1, with TRBD2 identical over 12 bases. V lost 5 bases to trimming and J lost 9 bases; unmatched junction nucleotides: 5. Per the germline V gene, CDR1 is MDHEN and CDR2 is SYDVKM. This CDR3 is 14 amino acids long. CDR3 in amino acids: CASSLQTSGGEQFF. CDR3 DNA sequence: TGTGCCAGCAGTCTACAGACTAGCGGGGGTGAGCAGTTCTTC.

V usage is TRBV28 and J usage is TRBJ2-1, with 13 bases aligning to TRBD2. Trimming cost V 5 bases and J 8 bases; bases outside gene matches: 9. Per germline, CDR1 MDHEN and CDR2 SYDVKM. The CDR3 contains 16 residues. The CDR3 region has the DNA TGTGCCAGCAGTATACCGGGACTAGCGGGATTCGATGAGCAGTTCTTC. This sequence encodes CASSIPGLAGFDEQFF.

The CDR3 spells CASSERDKYYEQYF. The CDR3 DNA reads as TGTGCCAGCAGTGAACGGGACAAATACTACGAGCAGTACTTC. The V gene is TRBV6-1, the J gene TRBJ2-7; the D gene is possibly TRBD1 (6 bases). The CDR3 runs to 14 residues. Germline lookup yields CDR1 MNHNS and CDR2 SASEGT. Trimming pared 2 bases from V and 3 bases from J, leaving 11 bases between.

The chain couples TRBV28 to TRBJ2-1; perhaps TRBD2 as D (5 bases). The CDR3 contains 12 residues. Per the germline V gene, CDR1 is MDHEN and CDR2 is SYDVKM. Trimming stripped 4 bases from V and 8 bases from J, with 9 bases between. The CDR3 region is CASSWASYEQFF. The CDR3 nucleotides read TGTGCCAGCAGTTGGGCTAGCTATGAGCAGTTCTTC.

The chain links TRBV5-6 to TRBJ2-1, with TRBD1 matching 7 bases. The CDR3 sequence is 15 residues long. V was clipped by 0 bases and J by 4 bases; unmatched bases: 4. Germline lookup yields CDR1 SGHDT and CDR2 YYEEEE. Here the CDR3 reads CASSLVGGRYNEQFF. The CDR3 region has the DNA TGTGCCAGCAGCTTGGTAGGGGGCCGATACAATGAGCAGTTCTTC.

The V gene is TRBV24-1, the J gene TRBJ1-2, with D maybe TRBD1 (5 bases). CDR1 is KGHDR and CDR2 is SFDVKD in the germline V gene. The CDR3 spans 13 residues. The V gene lost 1 base and the J gene lost 4 bases, with 6 bases spanning the gap. CDR3 nucleotides: TGTGCCACCAGTGATTTTGACAGCTATGGCTACACCTTC. It is translated as CATSDFDSYGYTF.

The gene calls are TRBV5-4 and TRBJ2-7; D ambiguous. Germline-derived CDR1 and CDR2 are SGHNT and YYREEE (reference sequence). The V and J ends lost 3 bases and 0 bases respectively, with 16 bases between them. This CDR3 region has 16 residues. The CDR3 sequence is CASSSPPCRSSYEQYF. CDR3 DNA: TGTGCCAGCAGCTCCCCCCCCTGCCGGAGCTCCTACGAGCAGTACTTC. Full variable domain (rest looked up from reference TRBV5-4 and TRBJ2-7): ETGVTQSPTHLIKTRGQQVTLRCSSQSGHNTVSWYQQALGQGPQFIFQYYREEENGRGNFPPRFSGLQFPNYSSELNVNALELDDSALYLCASSSPPCRSSYEQYFGPGTRLTVT.

V gene TRBV30 combines with J gene TRBJ2-2, with 7 bases matching TRBD1. The CDR3 length is 14 residues. Germline V gene sequence: CDR1 GTSNPN, CDR2 SVGIG (reference sequence). The CDR3 bases are TGTGCTGGCCGACAGGGCCTCAACACCGGGGAGCTGTTTTTT. Protein product: CAGRQGLNTGELFF.

This CDR3 reads CASSGGLAPYEQYF. DNA of the CDR3: TGTGCCAGCAGCGGAGGACTAGCCCCCTACGAGCAGTACTTC. This chain uses TRBV9 with TRBJ2-7; TRBD2 matches at 8 bases. This CDR3 has 14 amino acids. V shed 3 bases and J 2 bases; nucleotides not matched to a gene: 4. The germline V gene encodes CDR1 SGDLS and CDR2 YYNGEE.

A note on this clone: The same CDR3 can be traced to other DNA sequences in this sample. V usage is TRBV3-1 (or the pseudogene TRBV3-2) and J usage is TRBJ2-7; D not certain. The CDR3 is made up of 11 amino acids. The germline CDR1 and CDR2 sequences are LGHDT and YNNKEL (reference sequence). V was clipped by 5 bases and J by 1 base, with 3 bases between them. The CDR3 region is CASSNSYEQYF. The CDR3 nucleotides read TGTGCCAGCAGCAATTCCTACGAGCAGTACTTC.

With regard to this clone: One end of the junction is discordant with germline, which a read error may explain. The chain couples TRBV7-9 to TRBJ2-7, with 9 bases identical to TRBD2. Per germline, CDR1 SEHNR and CDR2 FQNEAQ (reference sequence). This CDR3 contains 12 residues. Written as DNA, the CDR3 is TGTGCCAGCAGTTTAGCGGGAGTCGAGCAGTACTTC. Amino acid sequence: CASSLAGVEQYF.

The rearrangement links TRBV5-1 to TRBJ2-3; D is perhaps TRBD2 (5 bases). Germline CDR1 and CDR2: SGHRS and YFSETQ. V lost 1 base, J lost 2 bases, and 11 bases lay in between. The CDR3 contains 15 residues. The CDR3 nucleotides read TGCGCCAGCAGCTTGTCCCCGACTAACACAGATACGCAGTATTTT. Protein sequence: CASSLSPTNTDTQYF.

V usage is TRBV12-3 or TRBV12-4 and J usage is TRBJ1-2; 7 nucleotides line up with TRBD1. This CDR3 spans 13 amino acids. V was pared by 6 bases and J by 7 bases, with 8 bases of the junction left unmatched. The CDR3 region is CASSETGRGGYTF. For the CDR3, the DNA is TGTGCCAGCAGCGAGACAGGGAGAGGTGGCTACACCTTC.

This sequence joins TRBV11-2 and TRBJ1-2; TRBD1 agrees at 7 bases. V shed 5 bases and J 2 bases; nucleotides not matched to a gene: 5. Germline CDR1 SGHAT, CDR2 FQNNGV. The CDR3 covers 14 residues. CDR3 region: CASSPVQGNYGYTF. DNA for the CDR3: TGTGCCAGCAGCCCCGTACAGGGGAACTATGGCTACACCTTC. Complete variable domain (other parts from reference TRBV11-2 and TRBJ1-2): EAGVAQSPRYKIIEKRQSVAFWCNPISGHATLYWYQQILGQGPKLLIQFQNNGVVDDSQLPKDRFSAERLKGVDSTLKIQPAKLEDSAVYLCASSPVQGNYGYTFGSGTRLTVV.

This clone was seen a single time. V and J are TRBV5-4 and TRBJ2-5; D may be TRBD2 (6 bases). The germline V gene encodes CDR1 SGHNT and CDR2 YYREEE (reference sequence). V lost 4 bases to trimming and J lost 5 bases, with 15 bases between them. The CDR3 has 14 residues. The CDR3 sequence is CASSATSSAETQYF. The CDR3 region has the DNA TGTGCCAGCAGCGCGACTAGTTCTGCGGAGACCCAGTACTTC.

CDR3 DNA: TGTGCCAGCAGTGAAATCGACATCGGATATGGCTACACCTTC. Protein sequence: CASSEIDIGYGYTF. This chain links TRBV2 with TRBJ1-2; unclear D gene. Trimming took 2 bases from V and 5 from J, leaving 12 bases between them. Germline V gives CDR1 SNHLY, CDR2 FYNNEI. CDR3 size: 14 residues.